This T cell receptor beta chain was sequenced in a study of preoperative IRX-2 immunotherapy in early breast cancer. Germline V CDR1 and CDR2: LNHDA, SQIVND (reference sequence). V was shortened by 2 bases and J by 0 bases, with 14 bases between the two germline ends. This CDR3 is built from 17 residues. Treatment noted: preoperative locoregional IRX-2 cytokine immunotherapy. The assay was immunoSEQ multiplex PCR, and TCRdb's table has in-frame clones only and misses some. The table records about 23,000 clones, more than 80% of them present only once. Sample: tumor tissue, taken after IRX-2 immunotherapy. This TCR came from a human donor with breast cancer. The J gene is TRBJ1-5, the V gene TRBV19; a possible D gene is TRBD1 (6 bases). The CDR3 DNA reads TGTGCCAGTAGTATAATCCAGGGGAGGTTTAGCAATCAGCCCCAGCATTTT. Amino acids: CASSIIQGRFSNQPQHF.